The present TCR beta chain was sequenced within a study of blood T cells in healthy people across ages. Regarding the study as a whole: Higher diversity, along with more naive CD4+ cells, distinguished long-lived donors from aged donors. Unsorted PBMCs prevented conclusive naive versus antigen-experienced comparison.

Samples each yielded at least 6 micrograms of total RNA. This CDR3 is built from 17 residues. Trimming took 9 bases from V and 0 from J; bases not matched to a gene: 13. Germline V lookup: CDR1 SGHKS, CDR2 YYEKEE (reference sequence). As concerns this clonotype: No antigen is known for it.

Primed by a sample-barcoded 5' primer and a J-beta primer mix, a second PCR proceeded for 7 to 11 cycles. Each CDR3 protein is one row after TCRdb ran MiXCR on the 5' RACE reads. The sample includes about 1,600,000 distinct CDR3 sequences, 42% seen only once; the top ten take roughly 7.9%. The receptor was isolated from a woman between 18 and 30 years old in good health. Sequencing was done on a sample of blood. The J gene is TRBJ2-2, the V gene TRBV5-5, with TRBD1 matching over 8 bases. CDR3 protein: CATTKAGGLSNTGELFF. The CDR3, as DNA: TGTGCCACCACCAAGGCAGGGGGCTTATCGAACACCGGGGAGCTGTTTTTT.